This T cell receptor beta chain was identified in a study of cytomegalovirus exposure and HLA in healthy donors. Vbeta (60) and Jbeta (13) primers were used in the PCR. Some clones are missing from TCRdb's copy, which holds only in-frame ones; the method was immunoSEQ multiplex PCR. Among under 200,000 clones listed, just under 80% were seen once. Study outcomes and limitations: Later examination showed HLA-associated TCR beta chains had greater clonal expansion than equally common others. Another analysis was done later, and it associated 16,951 TCR beta sequences with HLA alleles at 0.05 false discovery rate.

Each donor's status was that of a healthy bone marrow donor. Note on this clone: Its matching antigen is unknown.

Germline CDR1 is SGHNT and CDR2 is YENEEA. The V end was cut by 5 bases, the J end by 7 bases, with 18 bases between. The CDR3 runs to 15 residues. Material: PBMCs. The chain employs TRBV11-3 and TRBJ2-1; D perhaps matches TRBD1 (6 bases). This clonotype was sampled from a woman in her 50s in good health and CMV-seropositive. The CDR3 DNA is TGTGCCAGCAGCCTACAGGGCCACGAGGAGAATGAGCAGTTCTTC. Protein product: CASSLQGHEENEQFF.